Each of the 12 T cell receptor beta chains below was sequenced from the same sample in a study of graft-versus-host responses after intestinal transplantation. TCRdb's copy holds only in-frame clones and misses some; the assay was immunoSEQ multiplex PCR. Among more than 100,000 clones listed, approximately 95% were seen once. These receptors have no identified antigens. Here the sequenced sample was unstimulated CD8+ T cells sorted from spleen or lymph node cells, taken before intestinal transplant. The receptors come from a human donor who received an intestinal transplant.

The chain joins TRBV15 to TRBJ2-5; D gene unclear. Per germline, CDR1 LNHNV and CDR2 YYDKDF (reference sequence). This CDR3 region has 13 residues. Trimming removed 9 bases at V and 4 bases at J, with 15 bases between. The chain's CDR3 is CATAAEFTETQYF. As DNA, the CDR3 is TGTGCCACGGCTGCGGAGTTTACAGAGACCCAGTACTTC. Full variable domain (rest looked up from reference TRBV15 and TRBJ2-5): DAMVIQNPRYQVTQFGKPVTLSCSQTLNHNVMYWYQQKSSQAPKLLFHYYDKDFNNEADTPDNFQSRRPNTSFCFLDIRSPGLGDTAMYLCATAAEFTETQYFGPGTRLLVL.

The rearrangement joins TRBV4-2 to TRBJ2-1; a possible D gene is TRBD2 (5 bases). CDR3 length: 14 amino acids. Trimming shortened V by 3 bases and J by 3 bases, and 9 bases separated the two germline ends. Looked up from germline, CDR1 is LGHNA and CDR2 is YNFKEQ. The CDR3 DNA is TGTGCCAGCAGCCATCGCCGGGACTACAATGAGCAGTTCTTC. It specifies CASSHRRDYNEQFF.

The J gene is TRBJ1-1, the V gene TRBV6-1; TRBD1 might be the D (5 bases). V was cut by 6 bases and J by 3 bases, with 14 bases left in between. The germline V gene encodes CDR1 MNHNS and CDR2 SASEGT. This CDR3 contains 14 residues. The CDR3 DNA sequence: TGTGCCAGCAGCCTGGGGGGGAGACACACTGAAGCTTTCTTT. It translates to CASSLGGRHTEAFF.

The chain combines TRBV29-1 with TRBJ1-2; D is possibly TRBD1 (6 bases). The CDR3 contains 12 residues. V dropped 5 bases and J dropped 4 bases, with 11 bases sitting between them. Germline assignment: CDR1 SQVTM and CDR2 ANQGSEA. The CDR3 bases are TGCAGCGTTCCCAGGGGCTCCTATGGCTACACCTTC. Translated: CSVPRGSYGYTF.

V usage is TRBV4-2 and J usage is TRBJ2-7, with 11 bases that match TRBD2. V lost 1 base, J lost 1 base, and 6 bases stayed unmatched. From germline, CDR1 is LGHNA and CDR2 YNFKEQ. CDR3 length: 17 amino acids. The CDR3: CASSQVAGTSGSYEQYF. The CDR3 DNA reads TGTGCCAGCAGCCAAGTCGCCGGGACTAGCGGATCCTACGAGCAGTACTTC.

The chain is built from TRBV7-8 and TRBJ2-3; TRBD2 matches at 10 bases. This CDR3 has 20 residues. V lost 3 bases, J lost 3 bases, and 18 bases stayed unmatched. The V gene's germline CDR1 is SGHVS and CDR2 FQNEAQ. The chain's CDR3 is CASSFLPSGRFTGTTDTQYF. CDR3 DNA sequence: TGTGCCAGCAGCTTTTTGCCTAGCGGGAGATTTACGGGTACGACAGATACGCAGTATTTT. Supplemented by reference TRBV7-8 and TRBJ2-3, the full variable domain reads GAGVSQSPRYKVAKRGQDVALRCDPISGHVSLFWYQQALGQGPEFLTYFQNEAQLDKSGLPSDRFFAERPEGSVSTLKIQRTQQEDSAVYLCASSFLPSGRFTGTTDTQYFGPGTRLTVL.

This clone was recorded only once. This chain links TRBV27 with TRBJ2-2, with TRBD2 identical over 9 bases. In germline, CDR1 is MNHEY, CDR2 SMNVEV (reference sequence). CDR3 length: 15 residues. Germline trimming cut 3 bases from V and 3 bases from J; bases unmatched to any gene: 2. In nucleotides, the CDR3 is TGTGCCAGCAGTTTTCGCGGGAGGGACACCGGGGAGCTGTTTTTT. This gives the protein CASSFRGRDTGELFF.

This clone was seen once. The chain couples TRBV15 to TRBJ2-6; possible D gene TRBD2, 6 bases. This CDR3 contains 16 residues. The germline V gene encodes CDR1 LNHNV and CDR2 YYDKDF (reference sequence). Trimming cost V 3 bases and J 2 bases, with 11 bases left between them. DNA of the CDR3: TGTGCCACCAGCAGGGGCAGGGAGGCTGGGGCCAACGTCCTGACTTTC. Protein: CATSRGREAGANVLTF. The variable domain in full, with the rest retrieved from reference TRBV15 and TRBJ2-6, is DAMVIQNPRYQVTQFGKPVTLSCSQTLNHNVMYWYQQKSSQAPKLLFHYYDKDFNNEADTPDNFQSRRPNTSFCFLDIRSPGLGDTAMYLCATSRGREAGANVLTFGAGSRLTVL.

This clone was seen just once. This chain uses TRBV5-1 with TRBJ1-1, with unresolved D. The CDR3 runs 15 residues. V was cut by 0 bases and J by 8 bases, with 17 bases left in between. Germline values: CDR1 SGHRS, CDR2 YFSETQ. CDR3 in DNA: TGCGCCAGCAGCTTGGAGCCCCGGGGTTTATCCGAAGCTTTCTTT. Its translation: CASSLEPRGLSEAFF. Looking up the rest from reference TRBV5-1 and TRBJ1-1 gives the full variable domain: KAGVTQTPRYLIKTRGQQVTLSCSPISGHRSVSWYQQTPGQGLQFLFEYFSETQRNKGNFPGRFSGRQFSNSRSEMNVSTLELGDSALYLCASSLEPRGLSEAFFGQGTRLTVV.

A word on this clone: Other DNA sequences in the sample encode the same CDR3. V gene TRBV19 combines with J gene TRBJ2-1, with 11 bases that match TRBD2. The V segment lost 3 bases and the J segment 9 bases; nucleotides outside the gene matches: 16. This CDR3 has 18 residues. The germline CDR1 and CDR2 sequences are LNHDA and SQIVND (reference sequence). CDR3 in amino acids: CASSIGPSTSGRQVEQFF. The CDR3 DNA follows: TGTGCCAGTAGTATCGGCCCCTCCACTAGCGGGAGACAAGTTGAGCAGTTCTTC.

The rearrangement links TRBV6-5 to TRBJ2-7, with D perhaps matching TRBD2 (6 bases). This CDR3 is built from 14 residues. The V end was cut by 6 bases, the J end by 2 bases, with 14 bases between. Per the germline V gene, CDR1 is MNHEY and CDR2 is SVGAGI. The CDR3 DNA is TGTGCCAGCAGCCTTGGACTAAATACCTACGAGCAGTACTTC. It translates to CASSLGLNTYEQYF.

This clone was picked up one time. This sequence joins TRBV9 and TRBJ2-1, with TRBD2 matching 9 bases. The CDR3 is 18 residues long. Germline CDR1 reads SGDLS; CDR2 reads YYNGEE. J lost 4 bases, V lost 4 bases, and 15 bases had no gene match. The CDR3 spells CASSYPLSGGRGYNEQFF. CDR3 in DNA: TGTGCCAGCAGCTATCCCCTCTCGGGCGGGAGGGGGTACAATGAGCAGTTCTTC.